This section outlines one T cell receptor beta chain sequence together with its context. The antigen it binds to is not known. Base-call qualities are not available, and no considerably larger clone is one nucleotide away. These data originate in a study of lymphopenia after photon versus proton radiotherapy (dated 2019 in TCRdb). For the study in its entirety: In patients with gastrointestinal tumors who developed high-grade lymphopenia, the study compared the immunological effects of photon radiation therapy with those of proton radiation therapy. The cohort comprised roughly 20 patients with gastrointestinal tumors who received either photon or proton therapy and then developed lymphopenia. The study was designed to characterize how the impact on the immune system differs between the two radiation modalities.

The library was prepared using the immunoSEQ multiplex PCR assay. T cell repertoires were profiled by deep sequencing of rearranged TCR beta loci, alongside multiparametric flow cytometry. In TCRdb, the immuneACCESS table is reduced to in-frame sequences with V and J assigned. These tables do not hold every clone; where another copy was compared, an unresolved V gene accounts for under half, and the others remain unexplained. The sample includes 30,000 to 45,000 clones, with 92% observed a single time. Clones ranked in the top ten supply 15% of the sample. What the authors observed across the whole study: After the lymphocyte count nadir, oligoclonal expansion, especially of CD8+ Temra cells, was observed in photon-treated repertoires, and the drop in diversity was driven by this expansion. Proton-treated patients stayed relatively stable during treatment, while photon-treated patients lost naive T cells and TCR diversity and gained effector/memory populations. The survival association was examined only in patients who died, and the authors described better survival with proton therapy as a possibility, not as a demonstrated result. Among patients across the cohort who died, overall survival time showed an inverse correlation with a larger post-nadir drop in TCR diversity.

The germline V gene (reference sequence) yields MNHNY for CDR1 and SVGAGI for CDR2. Between the V and J ends, shortened by 5 bases and 1 base respectively, the junction contains 13 bases. Including cysteine and phenylalanine, the CDR3 has 15 amino acids. The sequence is cut down to CDR3 DNA, 45 bases in frame from base 1. In this chain, TRBV6-6 is recombined with TRBJ2-3; matching of 5 bases hints at TRBD2 as the D gene. The TCR originated in a man in his 60s with cholangiocarcinoma. Here the sequenced sample was peripheral blood, taken from a patient treated with photon-based radiotherapy. The nucleotide sequence reads TGTGCCAGCAGTGCCAACCAAGCGGGCACAGATACGCAGTATTTT. This encodes CASSANQAGTDTQYF.